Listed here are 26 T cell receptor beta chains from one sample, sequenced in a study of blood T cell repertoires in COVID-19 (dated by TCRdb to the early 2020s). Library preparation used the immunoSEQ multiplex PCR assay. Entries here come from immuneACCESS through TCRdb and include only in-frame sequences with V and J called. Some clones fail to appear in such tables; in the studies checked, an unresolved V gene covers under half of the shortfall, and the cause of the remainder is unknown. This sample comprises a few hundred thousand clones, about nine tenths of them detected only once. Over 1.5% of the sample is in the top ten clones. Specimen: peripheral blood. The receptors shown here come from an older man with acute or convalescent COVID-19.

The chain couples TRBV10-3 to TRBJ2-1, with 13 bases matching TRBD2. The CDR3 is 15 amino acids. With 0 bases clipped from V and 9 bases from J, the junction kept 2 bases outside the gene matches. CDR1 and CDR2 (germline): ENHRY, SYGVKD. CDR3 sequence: CAISESGTSGTEQFF. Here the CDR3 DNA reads TGTGCCATCAGTGAGTCCGGGACTAGCGGGACTGAGCAGTTCTTC.

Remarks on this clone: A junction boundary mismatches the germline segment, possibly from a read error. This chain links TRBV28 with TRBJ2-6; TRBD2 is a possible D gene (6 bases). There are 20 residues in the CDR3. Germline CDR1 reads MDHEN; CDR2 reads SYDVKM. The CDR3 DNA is TGTGCCAGCGCCCTGGATCACCGGGACTTTCGGATATCTGGGGTCAACGTCCTGACTTTC. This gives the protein CASALDHRDFRISGVNVLTF.

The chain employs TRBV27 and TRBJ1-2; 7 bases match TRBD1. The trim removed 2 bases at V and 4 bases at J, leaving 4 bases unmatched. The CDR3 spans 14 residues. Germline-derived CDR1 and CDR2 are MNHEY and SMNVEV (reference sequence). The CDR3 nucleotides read TGTGCCAGCAGTTTAGGGGGACAGCTCTATGGCTACACCTTC. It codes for CASSLGGQLYGYTF.

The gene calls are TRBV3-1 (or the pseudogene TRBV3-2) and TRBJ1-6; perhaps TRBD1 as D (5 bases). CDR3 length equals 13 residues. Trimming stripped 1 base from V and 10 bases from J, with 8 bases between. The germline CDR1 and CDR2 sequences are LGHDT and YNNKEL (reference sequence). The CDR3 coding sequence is TGTGCCAGCAGCCAAGTCCGGACATCACCCCTCCACTTT. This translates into CASSQVRTSPLHF.

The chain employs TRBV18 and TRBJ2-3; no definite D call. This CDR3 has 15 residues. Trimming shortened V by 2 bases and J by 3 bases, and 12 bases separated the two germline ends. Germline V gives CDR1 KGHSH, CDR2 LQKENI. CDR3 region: CASSPAGLETDTQYF. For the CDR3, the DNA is TGTGCCAGCTCACCAGCAGGTCTCGAGACAGATACGCAGTATTTT.

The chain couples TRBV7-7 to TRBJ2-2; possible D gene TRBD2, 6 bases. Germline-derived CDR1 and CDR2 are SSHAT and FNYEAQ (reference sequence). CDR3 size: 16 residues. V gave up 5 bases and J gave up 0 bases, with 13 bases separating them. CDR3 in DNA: TGTGCCAGCAGCCGCGGGACGGCCGCGAACACCGGGGAGCTGTTTTTT. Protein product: CASSRGTAANTGELFF. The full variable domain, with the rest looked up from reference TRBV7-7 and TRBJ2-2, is GAGVSQSPRYKVTKRGQDVTLRCDPISSHATLYWYQQALGQGPEFLTYFNYEAQPDKSGLPSDRFSAERPEGSISTLTIQRTEQRDSAMYRCASSRGTAANTGELFFGEGSRLTVL.

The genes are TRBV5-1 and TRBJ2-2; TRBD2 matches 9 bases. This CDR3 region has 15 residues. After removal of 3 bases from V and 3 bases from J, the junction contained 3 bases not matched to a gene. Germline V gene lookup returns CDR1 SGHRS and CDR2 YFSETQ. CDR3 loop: CASSSIAGDTGELFF. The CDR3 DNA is TGCGCCAGCAGCTCTATAGCGGGAGACACCGGGGAGCTGTTTTTT.

For the CDR3, the DNA is TGTGCCACCAGGGATGGGCAGCCCCATCAGCCCCAGCATTTT. Its translation is CATRDGQPHQPQHF. V and J are TRBV15 and TRBJ1-5; D unresolved. Germline V gene data show CDR1 as LNHNV and CDR2 as YYDKDF (reference sequence). V was cut by 6 bases and J by 5 bases, with 14 bases left in between. CDR3 size: 14 residues.

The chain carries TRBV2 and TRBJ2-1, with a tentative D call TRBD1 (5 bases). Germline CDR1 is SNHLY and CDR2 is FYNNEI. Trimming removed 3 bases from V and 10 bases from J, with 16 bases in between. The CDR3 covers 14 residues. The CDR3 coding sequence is TGTGCCAGCAGTGATGTCGGGCAGGGTGAGGAGCAGTTCTTC. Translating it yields CASSDVGQGEEQFF.

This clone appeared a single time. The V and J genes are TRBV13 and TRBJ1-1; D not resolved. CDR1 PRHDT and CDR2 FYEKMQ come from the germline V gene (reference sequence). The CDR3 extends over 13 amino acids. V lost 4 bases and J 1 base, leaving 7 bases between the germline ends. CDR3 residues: CASSSRGNTEAFF. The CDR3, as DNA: TGTGCCAGCAGCTCCCGGGGGAACACTGAAGCTTTCTTT.

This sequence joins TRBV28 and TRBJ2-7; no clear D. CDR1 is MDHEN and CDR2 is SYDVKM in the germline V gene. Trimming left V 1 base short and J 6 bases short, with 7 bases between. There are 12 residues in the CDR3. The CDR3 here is CASSLLSSEQYF. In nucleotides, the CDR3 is TGTGCCAGCAGTTTATTAAGTAGCGAGCAGTACTTC.

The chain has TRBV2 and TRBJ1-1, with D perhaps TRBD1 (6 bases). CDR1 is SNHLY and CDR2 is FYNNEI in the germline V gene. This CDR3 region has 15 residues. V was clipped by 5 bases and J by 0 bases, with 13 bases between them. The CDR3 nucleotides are TGTGCCAGCAGTTATCAGGGGAGTCTGAACACTGAAGCTTTCTTT. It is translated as CASSYQGSLNTEAFF.

CDR3 coding DNA: TGCGCCAGCAGCCAAGAGCCCTACAGGGAGTCTGGAAACACCATATATTTT. Protein: CASSQEPYRESGNTIYF. V is TRBV4-1 and J is TRBJ1-3, with D possibly TRBD1 on 6 matching bases. The length of the CDR3 is 17 residues. The V and J ends lost 0 bases and 1 base respectively, with 13 bases between them. Germline lookup yields CDR1 MGHRA and CDR2 YSYEKL.

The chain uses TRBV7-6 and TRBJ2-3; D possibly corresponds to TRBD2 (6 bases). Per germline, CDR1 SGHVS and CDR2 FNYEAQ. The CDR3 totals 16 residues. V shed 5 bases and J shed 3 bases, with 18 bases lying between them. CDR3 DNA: TGTGCCAGCAGCGCCCCTAGCGTAACAACAACAGATACGCAGTATTTT. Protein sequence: CASSAPSVTTTDTQYF.

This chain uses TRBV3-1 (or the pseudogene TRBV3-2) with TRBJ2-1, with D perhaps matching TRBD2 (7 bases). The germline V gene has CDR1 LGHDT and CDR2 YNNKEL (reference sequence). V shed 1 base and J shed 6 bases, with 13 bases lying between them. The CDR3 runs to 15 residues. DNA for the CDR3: TGTGCCAGCAGCCAAGGGGGGGCGGGAGCCAATGAGCAGTTCTTC. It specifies CASSQGGAGANEQFF.

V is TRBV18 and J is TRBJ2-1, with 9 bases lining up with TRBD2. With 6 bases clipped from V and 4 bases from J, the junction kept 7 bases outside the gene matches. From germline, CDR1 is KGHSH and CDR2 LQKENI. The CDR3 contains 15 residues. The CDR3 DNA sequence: TGTGCCAGCTCCCTGGTCCTAGCGGGGTACAATGAGCAGTTCTTC. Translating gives CASSLVLAGYNEQFF.

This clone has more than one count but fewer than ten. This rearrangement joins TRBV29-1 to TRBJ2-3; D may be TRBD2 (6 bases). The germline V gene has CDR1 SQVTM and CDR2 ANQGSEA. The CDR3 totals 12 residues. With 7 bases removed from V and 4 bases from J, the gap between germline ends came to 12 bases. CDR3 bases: TGCAGCGGGGGGGAGGCGGCAGATACGCAGTATTTT. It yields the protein CSGGEAADTQYF.

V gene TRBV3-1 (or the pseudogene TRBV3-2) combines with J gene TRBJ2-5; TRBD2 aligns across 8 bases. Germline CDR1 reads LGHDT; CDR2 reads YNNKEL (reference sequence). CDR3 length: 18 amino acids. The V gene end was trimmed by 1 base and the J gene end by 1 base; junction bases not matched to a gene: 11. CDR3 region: CASSQAPAGVNPQETQYF. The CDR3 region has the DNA TGTGCCAGCAGCCAAGCCCCAGCGGGAGTTAATCCCCAAGAGACCCAGTACTTC.

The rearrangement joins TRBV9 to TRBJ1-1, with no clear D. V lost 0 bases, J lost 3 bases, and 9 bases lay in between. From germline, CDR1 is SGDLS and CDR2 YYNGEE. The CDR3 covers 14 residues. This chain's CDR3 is CASSVGVADTEAFF. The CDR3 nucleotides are TGTGCCAGCAGCGTAGGGGTGGCGGACACTGAAGCTTTCTTT.

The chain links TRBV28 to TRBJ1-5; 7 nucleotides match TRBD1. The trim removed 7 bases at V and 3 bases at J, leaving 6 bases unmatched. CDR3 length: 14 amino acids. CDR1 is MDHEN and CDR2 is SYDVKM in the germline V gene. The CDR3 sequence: CASIPGQYNQPQHF. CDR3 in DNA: TGTGCCAGCATCCCGGGACAGTACAATCAGCCCCAGCATTTT.

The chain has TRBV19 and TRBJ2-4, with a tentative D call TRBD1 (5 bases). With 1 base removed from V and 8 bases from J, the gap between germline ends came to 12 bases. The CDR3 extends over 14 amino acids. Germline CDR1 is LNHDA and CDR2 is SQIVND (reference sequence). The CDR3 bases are TGTGCCAGTAGTATAGGGAACAGGTATGACATTCAGTACTTC. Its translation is CASSIGNRYDIQYF.

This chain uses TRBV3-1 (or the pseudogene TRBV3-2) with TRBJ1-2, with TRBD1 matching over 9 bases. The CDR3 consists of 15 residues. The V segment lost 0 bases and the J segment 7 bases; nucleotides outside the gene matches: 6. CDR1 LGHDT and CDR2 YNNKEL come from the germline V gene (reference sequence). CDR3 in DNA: TGTGCCAGCAGCCAAGATTACAGGGGGCTAGGTGGCTACACCTTC. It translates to CASSQDYRGLGGYTF.

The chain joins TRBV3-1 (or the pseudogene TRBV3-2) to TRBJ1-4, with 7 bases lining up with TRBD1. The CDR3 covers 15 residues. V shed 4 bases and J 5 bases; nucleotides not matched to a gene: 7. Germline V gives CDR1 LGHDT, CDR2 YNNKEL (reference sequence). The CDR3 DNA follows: TGTGCCAGCAGCCGGAGGGACAGTGGGAATGAAAAACTGTTTTTT. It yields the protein CASSRRDSGNEKLFF.

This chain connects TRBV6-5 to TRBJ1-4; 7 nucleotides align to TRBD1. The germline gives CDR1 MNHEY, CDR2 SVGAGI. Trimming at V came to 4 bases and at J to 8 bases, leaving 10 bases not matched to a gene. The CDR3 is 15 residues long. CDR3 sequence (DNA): TGTGCCAGCAGTTTACAGGGGACGGTCGGCGAAAAACTGTTTTTT. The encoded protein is CASSLQGTVGEKLFF.

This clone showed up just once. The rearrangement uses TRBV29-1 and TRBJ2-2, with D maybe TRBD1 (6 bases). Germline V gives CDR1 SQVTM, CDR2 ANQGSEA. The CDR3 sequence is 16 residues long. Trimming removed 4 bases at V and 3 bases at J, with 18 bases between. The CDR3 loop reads CSVGLERAGDTGELFF. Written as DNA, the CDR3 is TGCAGCGTTGGGCTGGAGAGGGCAGGGGACACCGGGGAGCTGTTTTTT.

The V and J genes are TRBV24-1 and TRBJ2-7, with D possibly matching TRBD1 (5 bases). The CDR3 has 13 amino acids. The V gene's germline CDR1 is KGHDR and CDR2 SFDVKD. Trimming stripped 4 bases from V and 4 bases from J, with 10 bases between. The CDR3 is CATSEAGKYEQYF. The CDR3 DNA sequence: TGTGCCACCAGTGAGGCAGGGAAGTACGAGCAGTACTTC.